This T cell receptor beta chain was retrieved from a study of technical replicates of blood from four donors. TCRdb keeps only in-frame clones here, not all; method: immunoSEQ multiplex PCR. The data show tens of thousands of clones, roughly 92% seen once. The V end lost 2 bases, the J end lost 2 bases, and 12 bases lay between the germline ends. The CDR3 loop spans 16 amino acids. Germline V gene sequence: CDR1 MNHEY, CDR2 SVGAGI. The TCR originated in a human donor in good health. The chain links TRBV6-5 to TRBJ2-2; D call uncertain. Sequenced input: T cells isolated from PBMCs. This CDR3 is CASSYLGHVNTGELFF. The CDR3 nucleotides are TGTGCCAGCAGTTACCTGGGCCACGTCAACACCGGGGAGCTGTTTTTT.